A single sample gave rise to the 32 T cell receptor beta chains below, sequenced in a study of T cell responses to AZD1222 COVID-19 vaccine. This table comes from immunoSEQ multiplex PCR, and its TCRdb copy is limited to in-frame clones, with some not included. Among more than 80,000 clones listed, about 92% were seen once. Sequenced material: peripheral blood, taken 28 days after the second AZD1222 dose. These receptors were taken from an adult who received the AZD1222 COVID-19 vaccine.

V gene TRBV16 combines with J gene TRBJ1-2; D is perhaps TRBD1 (6 bases). The CDR3 sequence is 14 residues long. The V end was cut by 0 bases, the J end by 8 bases, with 13 bases between. Germline V gene lookup returns CDR1 KGHSY and CDR2 FQNENV. CDR3 in DNA: TGTGCCAGCAGCCAATCACGGGGGGCGGAAGGCTACACCTTC. This encodes CASSQSRGAEGYTF.

The CDR3 DNA reads as TGTGCCAGCAGCTCCGGTGCCGCGGCGACGTTTCGAATGAACACTGAAGCTTTCTTT. Translating it yields CASSSGAAATFRMNTEAFF. The chain has TRBV7-2 and TRBJ1-1, with D unclear. Deletions cut 4 bases from V and 0 bases from J, with 24 bases between. The germline V gene encodes CDR1 SGHTA and CDR2 FQGNSA. This CDR3 contains 19 residues.

The chain combines TRBV19 with TRBJ1-3; D is undetermined. CDR1 and CDR2 from the germline V gene are LNHDA and SQIVND (reference sequence). This CDR3 has 12 residues. Between the trimmed V and J ends, which lost 6 bases and 4 bases, there was a span of 7 bases. The CDR3 loop is CASRRAGNTIYF. The CDR3 DNA sequence: TGTGCCAGTAGGCGGGCCGGAAACACCATATATTTT.

The chain combines TRBV18 with TRBJ2-1, with 7 bases that match TRBD1. CDR1 is KGHSH, CDR2 LQKENI, per germline. This CDR3 contains 16 residues. The V segment lost 2 bases and the J segment 9 bases; nucleotides outside the gene matches: 13. CDR3 loop: CASSPMTGSGSGEQFF. The CDR3, as DNA: TGTGCCAGCTCACCAATGACAGGGTCGGGATCGGGTGAGCAGTTCTTC.

The chain recombines TRBV18 with TRBJ1-1, with a tentative D call TRBD1 (6 bases). This CDR3 has 13 residues. Trimming took 5 bases from V and 1 from J, leaving 8 bases between them. Germline loops: CDR1 KGHSH, CDR2 LQKENI. The CDR3 region is CASSRGENTEAFF. The CDR3 DNA sequence: TGTGCCAGCTCAAGGGGGGAGAACACTGAAGCTTTCTTT.

This chain joins TRBV27 and TRBJ2-7; 12 positions match TRBD2. V dropped 2 bases and J dropped 6; count of bases not matched to a gene: 17. Germline lookup yields CDR1 MNHEY and CDR2 SMNVEV (reference sequence). The CDR3 loop spans 19 amino acids. CDR3 nucleotides: TGTGCCAGCAGTTTAAGAGGATCCGGTCTAGCGGGGGGGCTTTTCGAGCAGTACTTC. This encodes CASSLRGSGLAGGLFEQYF.

The J gene is TRBJ2-5, the V gene TRBV7-2, with D possibly matching TRBD2 (5 bases). CDR1 and CDR2 from the germline V gene are SGHTA and FQGNSA. This CDR3 comprises 14 residues. The V end lost 1 base, the J end lost 2 bases, and 8 bases lay between the germline ends. As DNA, the CDR3 is TGTGCCAGCAGCTTAGTGCGACTACAAGAGACCCAGTACTTC. Protein product: CASSLVRLQETQYF. The full variable domain, rest sourced from reference TRBV7-2 and TRBJ2-5, is GAGVSQSPSNKVTEKGKDVELRCDPISGHTALYWYRQSLGQGLEFLIYFQGNSAPDKSGLPSDRFSAERTGGSVSTLTIQRTQQEDSAVYLCASSLVRLQETQYFGPGTRLLVL.

The V call is TRBV19, the J call TRBJ1-2; TRBD1 is a possible D gene (5 bases). Germline V CDR1 and CDR2: LNHDA, SQIVND (reference sequence). Trimming took 4 bases from V and 4 from J, leaving 13 bases between them. The CDR3 runs to 14 residues. Written as DNA, the CDR3 is TGTGCCAGTAGTACCGGGGGGACCACCTATGGCTACACCTTC. Protein: CASSTGGTTYGYTF.

This sequence joins TRBV9 and TRBJ1-3; maybe TRBD1 (5 bases). The germline V gene encodes CDR1 SGDLS and CDR2 YYNGEE. CDR3 size: 16 residues. The V end lost 0 bases, the J end lost 0 bases, and 10 bases lay between the germline ends. Here the CDR3 DNA reads TGTGCCAGCAGCGTAGAAGTTGGGGGCTCTGGAAACACCATATATTTT. Its translation is CASSVEVGGSGNTIYF.

The J gene is TRBJ1-2, the V gene TRBV11-2; D gene ambiguous. Trimming took 5 bases from V and 5 from J, leaving 9 bases between them. Germline CDR1 is SGHAT and CDR2 is FQNNGV. CDR3 length: 12 residues. The CDR3 nucleotides are TGTGCCAGCAGCCCCAGTGGGTATGGCTACACCTTC. It yields the protein CASSPSGYGYTF.

The chain links TRBV27 to TRBJ1-2; D unclear. V dropped 10 bases and J dropped 2 bases, with 17 bases sitting between them. This CDR3 contains 14 residues. Germline lookup yields CDR1 MNHEY and CDR2 SMNVEV (reference sequence). CDR3 sequence reads: CATSSLQPNYGYTF. The CDR3 nucleotides are TGTGCCACCTCGTCTTTACAGCCCAACTATGGCTACACCTTC.

The rearrangement uses TRBV4-3 and TRBJ2-7, with TRBD2 matching over 8 bases. The trim removed 0 bases at V and 0 bases at J, leaving 19 bases unmatched. This CDR3 has 21 amino acids. Germline V CDR1 and CDR2: LGHNA, YSLEER. The CDR3 reads CASSQEMLWAGGSVSSYEQYF. Here the CDR3 DNA reads TGCGCCAGCAGCCAAGAAATGCTGTGGGCGGGGGGTTCGGTTAGCTCCTACGAGCAGTACTTC.

The chain employs TRBV4-2 and TRBJ1-6; D remains unclear. CDR1 is LGHNA, CDR2 YNFKEQ, per germline. V lost 7 bases and J 8 bases, leaving 9 bases between the germline ends. The CDR3 totals 12 residues. CDR3 bases: TGTGCCAGCACGGTTTATGATTCACCCCTCCACTTT. Amino acid sequence: CASTVYDSPLHF.

The chain has TRBV9 and TRBJ1-3, with 9 positions matching TRBD1. The ends lost 2 bases at V and 0 bases at J; junction bases unmatched: 18. The CDR3 spans 21 residues. Germline CDR1 reads SGDLS; CDR2 reads YYNGEE. In DNA form, the CDR3 reads TGTGCCAGCAGCGTGACCCTGGACAGGGGAGGATTGTGGAGCTCTGGAAACACCATATATTTT. Amino acids: CASSVTLDRGGLWSSGNTIYF.

The gene calls are TRBV7-2 and TRBJ1-6; D remains unclear. Germline values: CDR1 SGHTA, CDR2 FQGNSA. The CDR3 length is 15 residues. V gave up 7 bases and J gave up 9 bases, with 19 bases separating them. The CDR3 coding sequence is TGTGCCAGCACGCCGACGTTAGTAGGCGGTTCACCCCTCCACTTT. This gives the protein CASTPTLVGGSPLHF. Together with reference TRBV7-2 and TRBJ1-6, the CDR3 gives the full variable domain: GAGVSQSPSNKVTEKGKDVELRCDPISGHTALYWYRQSLGQGLEFLIYFQGNSAPDKSGLPSDRFSAERTGGSVSTLTIQRTQQEDSAVYLCASTPTLVGGSPLHFGNGTRLTVT.

This chain connects TRBV7-9 to TRBJ1-2; D unclear. The ends were cut back, 5 bases at V and 3 bases at J, with 13 bases in the middle. The germline CDR1 and CDR2 sequences are SEHNR and FQNEAQ (reference sequence). This CDR3 is built from 14 residues. The CDR3 spells CASSGADSYYGYTF. The CDR3 DNA follows: TGTGCCAGCAGCGGAGCCGACTCGTACTATGGCTACACCTTC.

This chain uses TRBV27 with TRBJ2-1; 8 bases match TRBD1. V gave up 4 bases and J gave up 8 bases; unmatched junction bases: 10. Germline V gives CDR1 MNHEY, CDR2 SMNVEV (reference sequence). The CDR3 spans 15 residues. CDR3 coding DNA: TGTGCCAGCAGTTCTCTGGGGACAGGTAATTATGAGCAGTTCTTC. Its protein is CASSSLGTGNYEQFF.

This clone was found once. The chain has TRBV4-1 and TRBJ1-1; D uncertain. The ends were cut back, 4 bases at V and 6 bases at J, with 18 bases in the middle. This CDR3 contains 15 residues. Germline-derived CDR1 and CDR2 are MGHRA and YSYEKL. The CDR3 region is CASSLKKDQEAEAFF. In nucleotides, the CDR3 is TGCGCCAGCAGCCTAAAGAAGGACCAGGAGGCTGAAGCTTTCTTT.

This clone was detected only once. This chain connects TRBV7-6 to TRBJ1-2; possible D gene TRBD1, 5 bases. Germline CDR1 and CDR2: SGHVS and FNYEAQ. CDR3 length equals 16 residues. V was trimmed by 1 base and J by 2 bases, leaving 14 bases between them. The CDR3 loop reads CASSLGAGGDNYGYTF. The CDR3, as DNA: TGTGCCAGCAGCTTAGGAGCCGGGGGAGACAACTATGGCTACACCTTC.

The gene calls are TRBV7-8 and TRBJ2-7; D assignment may be TRBD1 or TRBD2 (5 bases each). In germline, CDR1 is SGHVS, CDR2 FQNEAQ. Trimming shortened V by 2 bases and J by 7 bases, and 15 bases separated the two germline ends. The CDR3 loop spans 14 amino acids. The CDR3 protein is CASSLFEGNREQYF. In DNA, the CDR3 is TGTGCCAGCAGCTTATTTGAGGGGAATCGAGAGCAGTACTTC.

This clone was seen a single time. The chain couples TRBV19 to TRBJ1-5; no firm D call. The CDR3 is made up of 12 amino acids. CDR1 LNHDA and CDR2 SQIVND come from the germline V gene (reference sequence). The V end was cut by 6 bases, the J end by 4 bases, with 7 bases between. Written as DNA, the CDR3 is TGTGCCAGTAGAGTGGCGAATCAGCCCCAGCATTTT. It yields the protein CASRVANQPQHF. Drawing the rest from reference TRBV19 and TRBJ1-5, the complete variable domain is DGGITQSPKYLFRKEGQNVTLSCEQNLNHDAMYWYRQDPGQGLRLIYYSQIVNDFQKGDIAEGYSVSREKKESFPLTVTSAQKNPTAFYLCASRVANQPQHFGDGTRLSIL.

V is TRBV7-2 and J is TRBJ2-2; D gene ambiguous. V was cut by 2 bases and J by 5 bases, with 12 bases left in between. CDR1 and CDR2 (germline): SGHTA, FQGNSA. The CDR3 totals 15 residues. CDR3 DNA: TGTGCCAGCAGCTTAAGTCTCGGCGGAACCGGGGAGCTGTTTTTT. Its protein is CASSLSLGGTGELFF.

DNA of the CDR3: TGTGCCAGCAGTGAGGGGGGCTATAATTCACCCCTCCACTTT. This translates into CASSEGGYNSPLHF. The chain links TRBV7-3 to TRBJ1-6; D possibly corresponds to TRBD1 (6 bases). The ends were cut back, 6 bases at V and 3 bases at J, with 9 bases in the middle. The CDR3 has 14 residues. Germline V gives CDR1 SGHTA, CDR2 FQGTGA.

V and J are TRBV7-2 and TRBJ1-3; tentative D call: TRBD1 (5 bases). Germline V lookup: CDR1 SGHTA, CDR2 FQGNSA. V was cut by 5 bases and J by 5 bases, with 19 bases left in between. CDR3 length: 16 amino acids. The CDR3 DNA sequence: TGTGCCAGCAGCCCTCCATGGGACCCCTTTCGAAACACCATATATTTT. Protein: CASSPPWDPFRNTIYF.

This chain links TRBV9 with TRBJ2-1; perhaps D is TRBD1 or TRBD2 (5 bases each). Germline-derived CDR1 and CDR2 are SGDLS and YYNGEE. The length of the CDR3 is 16 residues. V lost 3 bases, J lost 4 bases, and 17 bases lay in between. DNA for the CDR3: TGTGCCAGCAGCGGGACCGGGACGCAAAATTACAATGAGCAGTTCTTC. Protein product: CASSGTGTQNYNEQFF.

The gene calls are TRBV6-5 and TRBJ1-4; D is unclear. The V and J ends lost 8 bases and 1 base respectively, with 11 bases between them. Per germline, CDR1 MNHEY and CDR2 SVGAGI. The CDR3 is 14 residues long. CDR3 region: CASLLTRTNEKLFF. The CDR3 nucleotides are TGTGCCAGCCTGCTTACGCGAACTAATGAAAAACTGTTTTTT.

Worth noting for this clone: Relative to the germline gene, one junction end is altered; a read error may explain this. The chain links TRBV7-7 to TRBJ2-7; 9 bases line up with TRBD2. The CDR3 has 18 residues. Germline CDR1 reads SSHAT; CDR2 reads FNYEAQ (reference sequence). The CDR3 DNA is TGTGCTAGCAGCTTACGCACTAGGGCTAGCGGGGAAACCTACGAGCAGTACTTC. Its translation: CASSLRTRASGETYEQYF.

This rearrangement joins TRBV7-9 to TRBJ1-6, with D possibly TRBD1 on 6 matching bases. Germline CDR1 is SEHNR and CDR2 is FQNEAQ (reference sequence). The CDR3 is made up of 15 amino acids. V lost 3 bases and J lost 10, with 16 bases in between. The CDR3 bases are TGTGCCAGCAGCTTGAACTCAGGGGTTGAGTCACCCCTCCACTTT. Protein product: CASSLNSGVESPLHF.

The CDR3 loop is CASSQDRASNQPQHF. The DNA of the CDR3 is TGTGCCAGCAGCCAAGATCGAGCCAGCAATCAGCCCCAGCATTTT. The chain uses TRBV3-1 (or the pseudogene TRBV3-2) and TRBJ1-5, with D uncertain. The CDR3 runs 15 residues. Trimming pared 0 bases from V and 1 base from J, leaving 7 bases between. In germline, CDR1 is LGHDT, CDR2 YNNKEL (reference sequence).

The CDR3 DNA sequence: TGTGCCAGCAGTGACGACGGGACTAGCGGCACAGATACGCAGTATTTT. It specifies CASSDDGTSGTDTQYF. This chain joins TRBV6-4 and TRBJ2-3; 10 bases match TRBD2. The CDR3 totals 16 residues. The V gene end was trimmed by 2 bases and the J gene end by 1 base; junction bases not matched to a gene: 3. Germline assignment: CDR1 MRHNA and CDR2 SNTAGT.

The rearrangement links TRBV6-2 or TRBV6-3 to TRBJ1-6; no clear D. The CDR3 covers 14 residues. Germline assignment: CDR1 MNHEY and CDR2 SVGEGT. Trimming cost V 0 bases and J 9 bases, with 9 bases left between them. The CDR3 DNA reads TGTGCCAGCAGTTACTCGGGTCGTACTTCACCCCTCCACTTT. Translation gives CASSYSGRTSPLHF.

CDR3 in DNA: TGTGCCAGTAGTACCCATAACAGTGCAACTAATGAAAAACTGTTTTTT. Its protein is CASSTHNSATNEKLFF. This chain connects TRBV19 to TRBJ1-4, with D uncertain. With 4 bases removed from V and 0 bases from J, the gap between germline ends came to 12 bases. This CDR3 has 16 amino acids. Germline V gene sequence: CDR1 LNHDA, CDR2 SQIVND (reference sequence).